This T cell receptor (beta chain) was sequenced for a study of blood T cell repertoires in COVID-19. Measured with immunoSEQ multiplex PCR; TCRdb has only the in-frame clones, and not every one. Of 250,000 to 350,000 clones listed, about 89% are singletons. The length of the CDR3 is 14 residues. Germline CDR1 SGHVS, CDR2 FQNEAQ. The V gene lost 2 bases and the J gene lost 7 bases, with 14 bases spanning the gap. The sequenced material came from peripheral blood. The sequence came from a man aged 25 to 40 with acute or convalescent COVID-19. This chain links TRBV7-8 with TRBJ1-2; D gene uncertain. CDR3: CASSLHQALIGYTF. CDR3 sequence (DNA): TGTGCCAGCAGCTTACATCAGGCCTTGATTGGCTACACCTTC.